This T cell receptor beta chain stems from a study of blood T cell repertoires in COVID-19. The germline CDR1 and CDR2 sequences are MNHEY and SVGEGT. Trimming pared 6 bases from V and 12 bases from J, leaving 18 bases between. There are 13 residues in the CDR3. Libraries were prepared by immunoSEQ multiplex PCR; TCRdb keeps only in-frame clonotypes and omits some of them. The repertoire holds under 300,000 clones, with 88% as singletons. Material for sequencing was PBMCs or T cells enriched from blood (not recorded which). The source is a woman aged 40 to 55 who had been exposed to COVID-19. This chain joins TRBV6-2 or TRBV6-3 and TRBJ2-1; D ambiguous. The CDR3 reads CASSQMNRGGQFF. As DNA, the CDR3 is TGTGCCAGCAGCCAAATGAACCGAGGTGGGCAGTTCTTC.